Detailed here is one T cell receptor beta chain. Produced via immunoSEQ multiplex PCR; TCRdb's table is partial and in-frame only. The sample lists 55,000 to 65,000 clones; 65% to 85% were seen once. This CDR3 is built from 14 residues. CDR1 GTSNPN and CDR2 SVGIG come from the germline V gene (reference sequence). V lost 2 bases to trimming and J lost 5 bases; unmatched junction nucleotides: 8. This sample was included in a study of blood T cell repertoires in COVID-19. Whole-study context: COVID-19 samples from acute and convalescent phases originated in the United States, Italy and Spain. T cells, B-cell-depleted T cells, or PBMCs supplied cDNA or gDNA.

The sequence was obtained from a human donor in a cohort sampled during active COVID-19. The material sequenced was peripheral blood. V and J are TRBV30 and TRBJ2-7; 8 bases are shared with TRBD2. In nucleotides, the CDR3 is TGTGCCTGGAGTAACGGACTAGCAGCGAACGAGCAGTACTTC. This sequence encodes CAWSNGLAANEQYF.